This TCR beta chain was captured in a study of HIV-infected patients and healthy controls. Study-level results: CMV-associated CDR3s mostly grew nonsignificantly during therapy, while HIV-associated CDR3s declined significantly. Compared with untreated HIV+ repertoires, healthy controls showed roughly threefold more distinct CDR3s and higher Shannon diversity. Eight alpha and eight beta V genes differed significantly in mean usage between HIV-infected patients and controls.

400 to 550 ng RNA was reverse transcribed with alpha and beta constant-region primers. Using multiplexing indices, alpha and beta chain libraries were generated apart by chain-specific third strand synthesis. Second strand synthesis was primed from the SP2 site. One entry per CDR3 protein, called by TCRdb with MiXCR from the 5' RACE reads. The sample contains around 20,000 distinct CDR3 sequences, 8.5% to 9.5% of which appear only once. In this sample, this clonotype turned up many times. Its antigen remains unknown. With V trimmed by 5 bases and J by 8 bases, 7 bases remained unmatched. This CDR3 has 14 amino acids. Germline assignment: CDR1 SGHRS and CDR2 YFSETQ. All unsorted peripheral T cells were captured because whole blood was used without fractionation.

The source of this sequence is an adult in good health. This sequence joins TRBV5-1 and TRBJ2-7, with 13 bases that match TRBD2. The sequenced sample consisted of blood. The CDR3 protein is CASRPAGTSGKQYF. CDR3 DNA: TGCGCCAGCAGACCGGCCGGGACTAGCGGGAAGCAGTACTTC.